Listed below are T cell receptor beta chains from one sample, sequenced in a study of beta chain features in type 1 diabetes. Sequencing used immunoSEQ multiplex PCR; TCRdb keeps in-frame clones, though not all of them. The sample shows fewer than 350,000 clones, over 12% of them seen only once. Specimen: naive CD4+ T cells from blood. Receptor source: a man younger than 35 with type 1 diabetes. CDR3s include the opening cysteine and the closing phenylalanine or tryptophan. The D gene is left open where the match is weak. A row's size may be missing; if present it is once, few, many or a size class.

j_call,v_call,d_call,clone_size,cdr3_aa,cdr3_nt
TRBJ1-2,TRBV30,TRBD1,.,CAWSPMKTGRGYTF,TGTGCCTGGAGCCCCATGAAGACAGGGAGAGGCTACACCTTC
TRBJ2-1,TRBV15,.,.,CATSSGQPYNEQFF,TGTGCCACCAGCAGCGGACAGCCCTACAATGAGCAGTTCTTC
TRBJ1-1,TRBV30,TRBD1,few,CAWSPTSRGLRAEAFF,TGTGCCTGGAGCCCGACATCCAGGGGGCTCAGAGCTGAAGCTTTCTTT
TRBJ2-1,TRBV13,.,.,CASSLGSDNEQFF,TGTGCCAGCAGCTTAGGTTCGGACAATGAGCAGTTCTTC
TRBJ2-3,TRBV5-1,.,.,CASSLLSYTDTQYF,TGCGCCAGCAGCTTGTTGAGTTACACAGATACGCAGTATTTT
TRBJ2-7,TRBV19,TRBD2,.,CASLRDYLYEQYF,TGTGCCAGCCTCCGGGACTACCTATACGAGCAGTACTTC
TRBJ1-2,TRBV29-1,.,.,CSGSTGSGGYTF,TGCAGCGGATCGACAGGATCGGGCGGCTACACCTTC
TRBJ2-2,TRBV19,.,.,CASNPDLLRGELFF,TGTGCCAGTAACCCAGATCTCTTACGTGGGGAGCTGTTTTTT
TRBJ2-5,TRBV2,.,.,CASRSLETQYF,TGTGCCAGCAGATCTCTAGAGACCCAGTACTTC
TRBJ2-1,TRBV7-9,TRBD1,.,CASSSRTGEGFF,TGTGCCAGCAGCTCCCGGACAGGCGAGGGGTTCTTC
TRBJ2-4,TRBV28,TRBD1,.,CASNSGQGPHIQYF,TGTGCCAGCAACTCGGGACAGGGTCCGCACATTCAGTACTTC
TRBJ1-5,TRBV4-1,.,.,CASSPYWPGLRQPQHF,TGCGCCAGCAGCCCGTACTGGCCAGGCCTTAGACAGCCCCAGCATTTT
TRBJ2-1,TRBV28,.,.,CASSFSGRGGNEQFF,TGTGCCAGCAGTTTTTCCGGACGAGGAGGCAATGAGCAGTTCTTC
TRBJ2-5,TRBV5-1,.,.,CASSLGGQETQYF,TGCGCCAGCAGCTTGGGCGGACAAGAGACCCAGTACTTC
TRBJ2-2,TRBV18,.,.,CASSPQGGGLNTGELFF,TGTGCCAGCTCACCACAAGGCGGGGGCCTTAACACCGGGGAGCTGTTTTTT
TRBJ1-5,TRBV4-3,.,few,CASSQNRVINQPQHF,TGCGCCAGCAGCCAAAACCGGGTGATAAATCAGCCCCAGCATTTT
TRBJ2-7,TRBV4-1,TRBD1,.,CASSQADRDRHEQYF,TGCGCCAGCAGCCAAGCGGACAGGGATCGCCACGAGCAGTACTTC
TRBJ2-2,TRBV5-1,TRBD2,.,CASSLEILDRRGDTGELFF,TGCGCCAGCAGCTTGGAAATACTGGATCGCCGGGGGGACACCGGGGAGCTGTTTTTT
TRBJ1-5,TRBV6-6,.,few,CASSYRQLNHQPQHF,TGTGCCAGCAGTTACAGACAGCTGAATCATCAGCCCCAGCATTTT
TRBJ2-3,TRBV5-4,TRBD1,.,CASSLGRTGVTDTQYF,TGTGCCAGCAGCTTGGGCCGGACAGGGGTCACAGATACGCAGTATTTT
TRBJ2-7,TRBV9,.,.,CASSVGLLGLPIHEQYF,TGTGCCAGCAGCGTAGGTCTCCTCGGACTGCCCATCCACGAGCAGTACTTC
TRBJ2-1,TRBV28,.,few,CASSGGGSGPSYNEQFF,TGTGCCAGCAGTGGGGGGGGCTCGGGGCCCTCCTACAATGAGCAGTTCTTC
TRBJ2-7,TRBV6-5,.,.,CASSPSGPPYEQYF,TGTGCCAGCAGTCCCTCGGGTCCCCCATACGAGCAGTACTTC
TRBJ1-1,TRBV5-1,.,few,CASRPAQGEAFF,TGCGCCAGCAGGCCGGCACAGGGAGAAGCTTTCTTT
TRBJ2-7,TRBV7-2,TRBD2,few,CASSLSSGSYEQYF,TGTGCCAGCAGCTTATCTAGCGGGTCCTACGAGCAGTACTTC
TRBJ2-3,TRBV28,.,.,CASSLSPGYITQYF,TGTGCCAGCAGTTTAAGTCCAGGATATATCACGCAGTATTTT
TRBJ1-2,TRBV27,.,few,CASSFAFPRNYGYTF,TGTGCCAGCAGTTTCGCATTCCCCAGGAACTATGGCTACACCTTC
TRBJ2-3,TRBV28,.,few,CASSLRLVDTQYF,TGTGCCAGCAGTCTCCGACTAGTTGATACGCAGTATTTT
TRBJ1-6,TRBV5-4,TRBD1,.,CASSLTGGGSPLHF,TGTGCCAGCAGCTTGACAGGGGGCGGTTCACCCCTCCACTTT
TRBJ2-7,TRBV11-2,.,few,CASRPPTGEQYF,TGTGCCAGCAGACCTCCGACGGGCGAGCAGTACTTC
TRBJ1-1,TRBV30,.,few,CAFQGRSTMNTEAFF,TGTGCCTTCCAGGGGCGCTCTACGATGAACACTGAAGCTTTCTTT
TRBJ2-7,TRBV5-1,TRBD1,.,CASSSPTTGATYEQYF,TGCGCCAGCAGCTCACCTACCACAGGGGCAACCTACGAGCAGTACTTC
TRBJ2-5,TRBV5-4,TRBD1,few,CASSKRTGGQETQYF,TGTGCCAGCAGCAAACGTACAGGGGGCCAAGAGACCCAGTACTTC
TRBJ2-5,TRBV6-1,TRBD2,few,CASSVSTSGRRVETQYF,TGTGCCAGCAGTGTTAGCACTAGCGGGAGGCGGGTGGAGACCCAGTACTTC
TRBJ1-2,TRBV7-9,.,.,CASSLGEARNYGYTF,TGTGCCAGCAGCTTAGGGGAGGCCAGGAACTATGGCTACACCTTC
TRBJ2-3,TRBV29-1,TRBD2,few,CSVGIAGVTDTQYF,TGCAGCGTGGGAATAGCGGGAGTGACAGATACGCAGTATTTT
TRBJ1-6,TRBV4-3,.,.,CASSQVTWTGINNSPLHF,TGCGCCAGCAGCCAGGTAACATGGACCGGGATAAATAATTCACCCCTCCACTTT
TRBJ2-5,TRBV7-2,.,.,CASSLVAAGRTQYF,TGTGCCAGCAGCTTAGTTGCGGCGGGCCGGACCCAGTACTTC
TRBJ1-2,TRBV4-3,.,few,CASSQGPAVKGYTF,TGCGCCAGCAGCCAAGGTCCGGCGGTAAAGGGCTACACCTTC
TRBJ2-1,TRBV5-4,TRBD2,few,CASSLGASGNNEQFF,TGTGCCAGCAGCTTGGGGGCTAGCGGGAACAATGAGCAGTTCTTC
TRBJ1-1,TRBV28,.,few,CASSSGDTEAFF,TGTGCCAGCAGTTCCGGGGACACTGAAGCTTTCTTT
TRBJ1-3,TRBV7-2,TRBD1,.,CASRTGTSGNTIYF,TGTGCCAGCAGGACAGGGACCTCTGGAAACACCATATATTTT
TRBJ2-1,TRBV9,.,.,CASSVVIGSSYNEQFF,TGTGCCAGCAGCGTAGTGATAGGGAGCTCCTACAATGAGCAGTTCTTC
TRBJ1-2,TRBV5-6,.,few,CASSLQGGNYGYTF,TGTGCCAGCAGCTTACAGGGAGGGAACTATGGCTACACCTTC
TRBJ2-3,TRBV19,TRBD1,few,CASMTGKGTDTQYF,TGTGCCAGTATGACAGGGAAGGGCACAGATACGCAGTATTTT
TRBJ1-2,TRBV25-1,TRBD1,.,CASSAPKDRGNYGYTF,TGTGCCAGCAGTGCTCCTAAGGACAGGGGAAACTATGGCTACACCTTC
TRBJ2-7,TRBV5-1,TRBD1,few,CASSRGTGSGYEQYF,TGCGCCAGCAGCCGTGGGACAGGGTCAGGCTACGAGCAGTACTTC
TRBJ2-7,TRBV19,TRBD2,few,CASSRTSGPYEQYF,TGTGCCAGTTCACGGACTAGCGGGCCCTACGAGCAGTACTTC
TRBJ2-1,TRBV5-6,TRBD1,.,CASSRFLGTGVYEQFF,TGTGCCAGCAGCCGGTTTCTAGGGACAGGGGTTTATGAGCAGTTCTTC
TRBJ1-4,TRBV13,.,few,CASSSKLTNEKLFF,TGTGCCAGCAGCTCCAAATTAACTAATGAAAAACTGTTTTTT
TRBJ2-5,TRBV6-1,TRBD2,few,CASRSGSLGKETQYF,TGTGCCAGCAGAAGCGGGAGCCTAGGAAAAGAGACCCAGTACTTC
TRBJ2-1,TRBV28,TRBD2,few,CASSVLAGLNEQFF,TGTGCCAGCAGTGTTCTAGCGGGACTGAATGAGCAGTTCTTC
TRBJ1-1,TRBV27,.,.,CASSKADGPSAFF,TGTGCCAGCAGTAAAGCGGACGGGCCTTCAGCTTTCTTT
TRBJ2-2,TRBV18,.,.,CASSPPSVNGELFF,TGTGCCAGCTCACCACCGAGCGTTAACGGGGAGCTGTTTTTT
TRBJ2-1,TRBV2,TRBD2,few,CASSPGLAGEQFF,TGTGCCAGCAGTCCTGGACTAGCGGGTGAGCAGTTCTTC
TRBJ2-7,TRBV14,TRBD1,.,CASSPLMGQTYEQYF,TGTGCCAGCAGCCCACTAATGGGACAGACCTACGAGCAGTACTTC
TRBJ2-1,TRBV4-3,.,few,CASSPAPPLDLRPFF,TGCGCCAGCAGCCCGGCCCCCCCTCTAGATCTTCGGCCGTTCTTC
TRBJ2-1,TRBV18,.,.,CASSRTGTYSYNEQFF,TGTGCCAGCTCTCGGACCGGGACTTACTCCTACAATGAGCAGTTCTTC
TRBJ2-5,TRBV28,TRBD2,.,CASSWPSGPSKETQYF,TGTGCCAGCAGTTGGCCTAGCGGGCCCAGTAAAGAGACCCAGTACTTC